Below are 14 T cell receptor beta chains sequenced from a single sample in a study of regulatory and conventional T cells in RAG deficiency. Conventional CD4+ T cells were sorted from blood as CD25-low CD127-high cells. Sequencing used immunoSEQ multiplex PCR; TCRdb keeps in-frame clones, though not all of them. The sample lists around 29,000 clones; about 96% were seen once. The data also belong to a second study, concerning regulatory T cells. From that study: Amplification used 52 TRBV primers and 13 TRBJ primers.

Material for sequencing was CD25- CD4+ T cells sorted from blood. The source is a human donor in good health.

The J gene is TRBJ1-6, the V gene TRBV30, with 8 bases that match TRBD1. The length of the CDR3 is 15 residues. Germline V lookup: CDR1 GTSNPN, CDR2 SVGIG (reference sequence). V shed 2 bases, J shed 7 bases, and the junction held 7 bases outside the gene matches. The CDR3 is CAWSKDRAGNSPLHF. CDR3 sequence (DNA): TGTGCCTGGAGTAAGGACAGGGCAGGGAATTCACCCCTCCACTTT.

The chain links TRBV7-3 to TRBJ2-5; no reliable D call. V lost 0 bases to trimming and J lost 7 bases, with 9 bases between them. This CDR3 comprises 13 residues. In germline, CDR1 is SGHTA, CDR2 FQGTGA. Here the CDR3 DNA reads TGTGCCAGCAGCTTAACGATTTCGGGGACCCAGTACTTC. Translation: CASSLTISGTQYF.

The gene calls are TRBV7-7 and TRBJ2-5, with 9 bases lining up with TRBD1. Germline V gene lookup returns CDR1 SSHAT and CDR2 FNYEAQ (reference sequence). CDR3 size: 13 residues. V shed 5 bases, J shed 5 bases, and the junction held 3 bases outside the gene matches. The CDR3 DNA follows: TGTGCCAGCAGCGCCGGACAGGGGGAGACCCAGTACTTC. Translated, it gives CASSAGQGETQYF.

This clone was observed a single time. The CDR3 spells CASSPRQGATGELFF. DNA of the CDR3: TGTGCCAGCAGTCCCAGACAGGGAGCGACCGGGGAGCTGTTTTTT. The V and J genes are TRBV6-5 and TRBJ2-2; TRBD1 matches at 7 bases. Per germline, CDR1 MNHEY and CDR2 SVGAGI. J was trimmed by 5 bases and V by 5 bases; bases with no gene match: 8. The CDR3 consists of 15 residues.

V usage is TRBV29-1 and J usage is TRBJ2-1, with 9 nucleotides matching TRBD1. Germline V gives CDR1 SQVTM, CDR2 ANQGSEA. The J segment lost 5 bases and the V segment lost 5 bases, leaving 10 bases of the junction unmatched. This CDR3 is 15 amino acids long. The CDR3 spells CSVNSRQGVDNEQFF. The DNA for the CDR3 is TGCAGCGTTAACAGCAGACAGGGGGTTGACAATGAGCAGTTCTTC.

The V and J genes are TRBV4-1 and TRBJ1-2, with TRBD1 matching over 7 bases. The CDR3 consists of 15 residues. The J segment lost 0 bases and the V segment lost 1 base, leaving 2 bases of the junction unmatched. Germline V gene sequence: CDR1 MGHRA, CDR2 YSYEKL. The CDR3 nucleotides read TGCGCCAGCAGCCAAGTACAGGGGACTAACTATGGCTACACCTTC. Amino acid sequence: CASSQVQGTNYGYTF.

The V gene is TRBV7-9, the J gene TRBJ2-7, with D possibly TRBD2 on 5 matching bases. V was clipped by 3 bases and J by 3 bases, with 21 bases between them. The CDR3 consists of 17 residues. Germline V gene data show CDR1 as SEHNR and CDR2 as FQNEAQ (reference sequence). Here the CDR3 reads CASSFPTDTGEGYEQYF. DNA for the CDR3: TGTGCCAGCAGCTTTCCCACCGATACCGGAGAGGGCTACGAGCAGTACTTC.

The rearrangement joins TRBV2 to TRBJ2-7; 9 bases are shared with TRBD2. CDR1 is SNHLY, CDR2 FYNNEI, per germline. There are 17 residues in the CDR3. V shed 2 bases, J shed 0 bases, and the junction held 8 bases outside the gene matches. The CDR3 is CASSEPHSGGSSYEQYF. The CDR3, as DNA: TGTGCCAGCAGTGAACCACATAGCGGGGGTAGCTCCTACGAGCAGTACTTC.

The J gene is TRBJ1-4, the V gene TRBV5-1; D might be TRBD1 (5 bases). The V end lost 3 bases, the J end lost 7 bases, and 13 bases lay between the germline ends. CDR1 is SGHRS and CDR2 is YFSETQ in the germline V gene. CDR3 length equals 14 residues. CDR3: CASSSTRVGEKLFF. The DNA of the CDR3 is TGCGCCAGCAGCTCTACCAGGGTTGGTGAAAAACTGTTTTTT. The full variable domain, rest sourced from reference TRBV5-1 and TRBJ1-4, is KAGVTQTPRYLIKTRGQQVTLSCSPISGHRSVSWYQQTPGQGLQFLFEYFSETQRNKGNFPGRFSGRQFSNSRSEMNVSTLELGDSALYLCASSSTRVGEKLFFGSGTQLSVL.

The chain carries TRBV30 and TRBJ2-3, with 7 positions matching TRBD1. Germline CDR1 reads GTSNPN; CDR2 reads SVGIG (reference sequence). Germline trimming cut 0 bases from V and 11 bases from J; bases unmatched to any gene: 11. The CDR3 length is 14 residues. CDR3: CAWSVGDGTVGQYF. In nucleotides, the CDR3 is TGTGCCTGGAGTGTAGGGGACGGGACAGTGGGGCAGTATTTT.

This chain joins TRBV19 and TRBJ1-5; 9 nucleotides match TRBD1. Germline trimming cut 6 bases from V and 4 bases from J; bases unmatched to any gene: 10. Per the germline V gene, CDR1 is LNHDA and CDR2 is SQIVND (reference sequence). The CDR3 is made up of 16 amino acids. The DNA of the CDR3 is TGTGCCAGTAGCCCCGGTACAGGGGGCCTAAATCAGCCCCAGCATTTT. Protein product: CASSPGTGGLNQPQHF.

The rearrangement joins TRBV14 to TRBJ1-6; a weak D match, TRBD1 (5 bases). V gave up 4 bases and J gave up 6 bases, with 13 bases separating them. The CDR3 contains 15 residues. Germline V gives CDR1 SGHDN, CDR2 FVKESK. As DNA, the CDR3 is TGTGCCAGCAGCCTCAGGGAATTCGGTAATTCACCCCTCCACTTT. Residues: CASSLREFGNSPLHF.

As to this clone: The germline gene is not matched at one end of the junction; a read error may be the cause. V is TRBV6-1 and J is TRBJ2-7; perhaps TRBD1 as D (5 bases). CDR3 length: 15 amino acids. The germline V gene encodes CDR1 MNHNS and CDR2 SASEGT. The CDR3: CASSDQGRGSHEQYF. CDR3 DNA: TGTGCCAGCAGTGACCAGGGAAGGGGCTCCCACGAGCAGTACTTC.

J is TRBJ1-5 and V is TRBV27; possibly TRBD1 for D (6 bases). The V gene's germline CDR1 is MNHEY and CDR2 SMNVEV (reference sequence). V lost 0 bases and J lost 4, with 16 bases in between. There are 17 residues in the CDR3. CDR3 in amino acids: CASSLSGRQVFNQPQHF. The CDR3 DNA is TGTGCCAGCAGTTTATCGGGTAGACAGGTCTTTAATCAGCCCCAGCATTTT.